The entry below describes one T cell receptor beta chain. Germline CDR1 KGHSH, CDR2 LQKENI. The length of the CDR3 is 17 residues. The junction had 10 bases not matched to a gene; V was cut back by 5 bases and J by 1 base. This entry is derived from a study of blood T cells in healthy people across ages. Through a sample-barcoded 5' primer and a J-beta primer mix, a second PCR was run for 7 to 11 cycles. One entry per CDR3 protein results from TCRdb running MiXCR on the 5' RACE reads. The sample holds about 720,000 distinct CDR3 sequences, approximately 21% seen once. The receptor was derived from a man aged 65-85 years in good health. Sequencing was done on a sample of blood. The rearrangement links TRBV18 to TRBJ1-5, with 8 bases identical to TRBD1. The CDR3 DNA reads as TGTGCCAGCTCAGCCCAGACAGGGGCGGGGAGCAATCAGCCCCAGCATTTT. Residues: CASSAQTGAGSNQPQHF.